The rows below give T cell receptor beta chains drawn from one sample of a study of OX40 agonist ivuxolimab in advanced cancers. The assay was immunoSEQ multiplex PCR, and TCRdb's table has in-frame clones only and misses some. The data show roughly 70,000 clones, just over 85% seen once. Material: CD4+ or CD8+ T cells sorted from blood, obtained in a trial of the OX40 agonist ivuxolimab. The receptors were gathered from an adult with an advanced solid tumor such as melanoma, head and neck, liver or kidney cancer. Both conserved end residues are part of each CDR3. The D gene is left open where the match is weak. The listing skips clone size in some rows; elsewhere it reads once, few, many or a size class.

cdr3_aa cdr3_nt d_call j_call clone_size v_call
CASRRGLANNEQFF TGCGCCAGCCGGCGGGGACTAGCGAATAATGAGCAGTTCTTC TRBD2 TRBJ2-1 NA TRBV4-3
CASSFNEVGEQFF TGTGCCAGCAGCTTTAATGAGGTCGGTGAGCAGTTCTTC NA TRBJ2-1 NA TRBV7-3
CASSPRTGVVNEQFF TGTGCCAGCAGCCCTCGGACAGGGGTAGTGAATGAGCAGTTCTTC TRBD1 TRBJ2-1 NA TRBV7-2
CASRTGGSFYGYTF TGTGCCAGCAGGACAGGGGGCTCCTTCTATGGCTACACCTTC TRBD1 TRBJ1-2 NA TRBV6-5
CSVADRGYGYTF TGCAGCGTTGCGGACAGGGGCTATGGCTACACCTTC TRBD1 TRBJ1-2 once TRBV29-1
CASSLDSSGYYNEQFF TGTGCCAGCAGCTTAGATAGTTCAGGATACTACAATGAGCAGTTCTTC NA TRBJ2-1 NA TRBV11-3
CASSQDGAGRGYTF TGCGCCAGCAGCCAAGATGGGGCAGGGAGGGGCTACACCTTC NA TRBJ1-2 NA TRBV4-3
CASRTSGGASGEQFF TGTGCCAGCAGAACTAGCGGGGGGGCGTCAGGGGAGCAGTTCTTC TRBD2 TRBJ2-1 NA TRBV7-2
CASSLRLAGPTDTQYF TGCGCCAGCAGCCTACGACTAGCGGGCCCAACAGATACGCAGTATTTT TRBD2 TRBJ2-3 once TRBV5-1
CASSFIQGLDGYTF TGTGCCAGCAGCTTCATACAGGGGCTCGATGGCTACACCTTC TRBD1 TRBJ1-2 NA TRBV11-2
CASSQSPREKLFF TGTGCCAGCAGCCAAAGTCCCCGTGAAAAACTGTTTTTT NA TRBJ1-4 NA TRBV6-5
CASNGGRITEAFF TGTGCCAGCAACGGGGGGCGCATCACTGAAGCTTTCTTT NA TRBJ1-1 once TRBV11-2
CASSYRPRRETQYF TGTGCCAGCAGTTACCGCCCCCGGCGGGAGACCCAGTACTTC NA TRBJ2-5 once TRBV6-6
CASSNPQQSSYEQYF TGTGCCAGCAGCAACCCGCAGCAGTCCTCCTACGAGCAGTACTTC NA TRBJ2-7 once TRBV11-3
CASSQVRSGATEAFF TGTGCCAGCAGCCAAGTCCGGTCAGGTGCGACTGAAGCTTTCTTT NA TRBJ1-1 NA TRBV14
CAGILGDPNGYTF TGTGCCGGAATCCTCGGGGACCCGAATGGCTACACCTTC NA TRBJ1-2 NA TRBV19
CASSGEGVTGELFF TGCGCCAGCAGCGGGGAGGGGGTAACCGGGGAGCTGTTTTTT NA TRBJ2-2 NA TRBV10-1
CASSLEMLEQYF TGTGCCAGCAGCTTAGAAATGCTCGAGCAGTACTTC NA TRBJ2-7 NA TRBV7-9
CASSLGVPEETQYF TGTGCCAGCAGCTTAGGCGTACCCGAAGAGACCCAGTACTTC NA TRBJ2-5 NA TRBV5-4
CATNSAGLSSYEQYF TGTGCCACCAATTCGGCCGGGTTGTCCTCCTACGAGCAGTACTTC NA TRBJ2-7 once TRBV28
CASSSGLRETQYF TGTGCCAGCAGCTCGGGACTCCGGGAGACCCAGTACTTC NA TRBJ2-5 NA TRBV13
CASSLAVAGTQYF TGTGCCAGCAGCTTGGCGGTAGCGGGGACCCAGTACTTC TRBD2 TRBJ2-5 NA TRBV7-8
CATSRDAGASGNTIYF TGTGCCACCAGCAGAGATGCGGGTGCCTCTGGAAACACCATATATTTT NA TRBJ1-3 NA TRBV15
CASSQDNWGVSLFKGEQFF TGTGCCAGCAGCCAAGATAACTGGGGTGTTAGCCTCTTCAAGGGTGAGCAGTTCTTC NA TRBJ2-1 NA TRBV14
CASSFLGSNQPQHF TGTGCCAGCAGCTTCTTGGGTAGCAATCAGCCCCAGCATTTT NA TRBJ1-5 NA TRBV7-8
CASSTRAGNTEAFF TGTGCCAGCAGCACCCGGGCCGGGAACACTGAAGCTTTCTTT NA TRBJ1-1 NA TRBV16
CASMGNSYEQYF TGTGCCAGTATGGGTAATTCCTACGAGCAGTACTTC NA TRBJ2-7 NA TRBV28
CASRAYRDITYEQYF TGTGCCAGCAGGGCATACCGGGACATAACCTACGAGCAGTACTTC NA TRBJ2-7 NA TRBV6-1
CSVEVTVNNEQFF TGCAGCGTTGAAGTCACAGTAAACAATGAGCAGTTCTTC NA TRBJ2-1 NA TRBV29-1
CASSYGTGLEKLFF TGTGCCAGCAGTTACGGGACAGGGCTCGAAAAACTGTTTTTT TRBD1 TRBJ1-4 NA TRBV6-6
CASSLTGPPAGELFF TGTGCCAGCAGCTTAACGGGACCCCCGGCCGGGGAGCTGTTTTTT NA TRBJ2-2 NA TRBV7-8
CASSSAGPYEQYF TGTGCCAGCAGCTCAGCGGGGCCCTACGAGCAGTACTTC TRBD2 TRBJ2-7 once TRBV9
CASRKQGASYNEQFF TGTGCCAGTAGGAAACAGGGGGCTTCCTACAATGAGCAGTTCTTC TRBD1 TRBJ2-1 NA TRBV19
CASRTPRGTYGYTF TGTGCCAGCAGGACGCCAAGGGGTACCTATGGCTACACCTTC NA TRBJ1-2 NA TRBV28
CASSLGSPDGEQYF TGTGCCAGCAGCTTGGGGTCTCCCGACGGCGAGCAGTACTTC NA TRBJ2-7 NA TRBV5-6
CSVVGQLNEKLFF TGCAGCGTTGTTGGCCAGCTTAATGAAAAACTGTTTTTT NA TRBJ1-4 once TRBV29-1
CASSRDSVSGNTIYF TGCGCCAGCAGCCGGGACAGTGTCTCTGGAAACACCATATATTTT TRBD1 TRBJ1-3 NA TRBV4-3